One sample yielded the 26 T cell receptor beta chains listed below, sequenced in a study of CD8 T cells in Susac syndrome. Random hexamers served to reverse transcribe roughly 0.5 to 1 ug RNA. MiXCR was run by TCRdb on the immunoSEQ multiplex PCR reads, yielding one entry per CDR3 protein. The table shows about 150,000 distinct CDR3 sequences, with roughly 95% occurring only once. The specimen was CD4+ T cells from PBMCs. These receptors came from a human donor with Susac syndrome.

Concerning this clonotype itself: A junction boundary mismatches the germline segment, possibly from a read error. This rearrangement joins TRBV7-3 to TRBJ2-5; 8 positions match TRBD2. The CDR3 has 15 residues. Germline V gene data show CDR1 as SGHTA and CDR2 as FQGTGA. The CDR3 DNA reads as TGTGCCAGCAGCATAACGGGAGGGCGGGAGGAGACCCAGTACTTC. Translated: CASSITGGREETQYF.

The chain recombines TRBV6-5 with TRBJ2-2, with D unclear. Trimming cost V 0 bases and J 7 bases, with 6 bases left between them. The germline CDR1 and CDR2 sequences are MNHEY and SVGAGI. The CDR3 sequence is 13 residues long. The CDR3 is CASSYSGFGELFF. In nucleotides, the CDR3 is TGTGCCAGCAGTTACTCAGGGTTCGGGGAGCTGTTTTTT.

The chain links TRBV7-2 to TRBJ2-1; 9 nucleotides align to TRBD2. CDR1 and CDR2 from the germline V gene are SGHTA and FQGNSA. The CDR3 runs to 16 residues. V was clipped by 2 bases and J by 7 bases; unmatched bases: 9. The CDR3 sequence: CASSLHGGRARNEQFF. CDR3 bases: TGTGCCAGCAGCTTACACGGCGGGAGGGCCAGAAATGAGCAGTTCTTC. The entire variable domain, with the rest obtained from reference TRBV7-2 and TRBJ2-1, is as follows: GAGVSQSPSNKVTEKGKDVELRCDPISGHTALYWYRQSLGQGLEFLIYFQGNSAPDKSGLPSDRFSAERTGGSVSTLTIQRTQQEDSAVYLCASSLHGGRARNEQFFGPGTRLTVL.

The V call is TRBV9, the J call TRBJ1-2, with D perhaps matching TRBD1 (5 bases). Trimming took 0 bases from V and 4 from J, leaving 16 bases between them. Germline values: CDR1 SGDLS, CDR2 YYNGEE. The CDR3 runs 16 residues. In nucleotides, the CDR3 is TGTGCCAGCAGCGTAGCGTCGAGCGACAGAGGCTATGGCTACACCTTC. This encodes CASSVASSDRGYGYTF.

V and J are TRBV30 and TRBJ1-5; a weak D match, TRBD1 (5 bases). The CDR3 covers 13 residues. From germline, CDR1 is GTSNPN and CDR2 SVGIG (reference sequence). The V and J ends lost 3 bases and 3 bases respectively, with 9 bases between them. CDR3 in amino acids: CAWSRGYNQPQHF. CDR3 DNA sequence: TGTGCCTGGAGCCGGGGGTACAATCAGCCCCAGCATTTT.

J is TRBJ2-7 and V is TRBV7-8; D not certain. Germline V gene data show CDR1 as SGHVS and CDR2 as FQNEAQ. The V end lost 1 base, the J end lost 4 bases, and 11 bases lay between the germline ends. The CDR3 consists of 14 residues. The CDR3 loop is CASSLDAQVYEQYV. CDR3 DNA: TGTGCCAGCAGCTTAGACGCGCAGGTTTACGAGCAGTACGTC.

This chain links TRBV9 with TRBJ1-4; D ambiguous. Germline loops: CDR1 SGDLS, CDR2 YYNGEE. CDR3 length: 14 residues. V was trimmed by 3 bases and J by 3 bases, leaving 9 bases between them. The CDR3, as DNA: TGTGCCAGCAGCGGGGTAGGGCCTAATGAAAAACTGTTTTTT. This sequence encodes CASSGVGPNEKLFF.

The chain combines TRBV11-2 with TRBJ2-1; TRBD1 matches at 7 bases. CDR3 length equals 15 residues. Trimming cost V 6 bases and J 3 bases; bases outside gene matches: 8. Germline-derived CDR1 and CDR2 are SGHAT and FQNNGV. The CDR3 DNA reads TGTGCCAGCAGTAATTTGGCAGGGGGCTACAATGAGCAGTTCTTC. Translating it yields CASSNLAGGYNEQFF.

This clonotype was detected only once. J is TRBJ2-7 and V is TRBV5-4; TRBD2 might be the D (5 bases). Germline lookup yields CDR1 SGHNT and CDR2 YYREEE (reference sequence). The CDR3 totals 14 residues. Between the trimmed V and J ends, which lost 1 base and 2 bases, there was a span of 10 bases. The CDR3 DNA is TGTGCCAGCAGCTTGAATGGAGGCGCCTACGAGCAGTACTTC. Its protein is CASSLNGGAYEQYF.

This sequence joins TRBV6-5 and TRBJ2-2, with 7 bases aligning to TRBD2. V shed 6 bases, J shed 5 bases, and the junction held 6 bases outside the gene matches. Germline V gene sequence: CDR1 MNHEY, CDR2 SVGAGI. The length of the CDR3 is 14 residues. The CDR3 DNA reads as TGTGCCAGCAGCTACATAGCGGGTACCGGGGAGCTGTTTTTT. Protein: CASSYIAGTGELFF.

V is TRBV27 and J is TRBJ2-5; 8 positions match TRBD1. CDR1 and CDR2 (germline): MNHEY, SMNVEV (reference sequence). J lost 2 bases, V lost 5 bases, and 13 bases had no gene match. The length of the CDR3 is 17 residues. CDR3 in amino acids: CASSLNRGSWRQETQYF. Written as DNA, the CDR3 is TGTGCCAGCAGTCTCAACAGGGGGAGTTGGCGGCAAGAGACCCAGTACTTC.

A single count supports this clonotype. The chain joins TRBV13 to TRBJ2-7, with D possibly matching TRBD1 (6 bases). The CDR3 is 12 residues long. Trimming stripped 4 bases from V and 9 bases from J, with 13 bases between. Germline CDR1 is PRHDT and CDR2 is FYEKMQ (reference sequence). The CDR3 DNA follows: TGTGCCAGCAGCTCAGGGGCCTCTGGGCAGTACGTC. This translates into CASSSGASGQYV.

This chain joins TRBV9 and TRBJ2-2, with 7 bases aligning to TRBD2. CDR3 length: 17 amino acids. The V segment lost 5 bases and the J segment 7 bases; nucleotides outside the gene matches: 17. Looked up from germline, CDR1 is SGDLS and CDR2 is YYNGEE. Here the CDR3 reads CASSYAASLWGGGELFF. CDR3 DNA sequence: TGTGCCAGCAGTTACGCAGCCTCCTTGTGGGGGGGCGGGGAGCTGTTTTTT.

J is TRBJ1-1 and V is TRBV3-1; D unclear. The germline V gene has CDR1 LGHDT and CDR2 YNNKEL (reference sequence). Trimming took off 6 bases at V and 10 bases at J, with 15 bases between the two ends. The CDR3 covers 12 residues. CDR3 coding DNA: TGTGCCAGCAGAGCTAGGGCGTCGGGAGCTTTCTTT. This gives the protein CASRARASGAFF.

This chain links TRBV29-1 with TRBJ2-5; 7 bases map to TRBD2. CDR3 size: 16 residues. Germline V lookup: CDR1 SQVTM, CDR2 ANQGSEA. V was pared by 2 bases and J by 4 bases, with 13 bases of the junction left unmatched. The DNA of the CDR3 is TGCAGCGTTGAAACGAGCGGGGCAAGTTGGGGAGAGACCCAGTACTTC. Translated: CSVETSGASWGETQYF.

CDR3 sequence (DNA): TGCAGTGCTAGGAGACAGGGCGTTTGGACGGGCGAGCAGTACTTC. Its translation: CSARRQGVWTGEQYF. The V call is TRBV20-1, the J call TRBJ2-7; the match to TRBD1 covers 7 bases. CDR1 and CDR2 from the germline V gene are DFQATT and SNEGSKA (reference sequence). With 3 bases clipped from V and 6 bases from J, the junction kept 14 bases outside the gene matches. The CDR3 covers 15 residues.

CDR3 sequence: CASSLGRGKTQYF. The CDR3 bases are TGTGCCAGCAGTCTCGGCAGGGGTAAGACCCAGTACTTC. The V call is TRBV28, the J call TRBJ2-5, with D perhaps matching TRBD1 (6 bases). V dropped 5 bases and J dropped 6 bases, with 13 bases sitting between them. Germline assignment: CDR1 MDHEN and CDR2 SYDVKM. This CDR3 has 13 residues.

CDR3: CSVVRQGRAEAFF. DNA of the CDR3: TGCAGCGTGGTTCGACAGGGTCGGGCTGAAGCTTTCTTT. This sequence joins TRBV29-1 and TRBJ1-1; 7 bases fit TRBD1. There are 13 residues in the CDR3. V shed 6 bases, J shed 6 bases, and the junction held 10 bases outside the gene matches. CDR1 and CDR2 (germline): SQVTM, ANQGSEA.

The CDR3 protein is CASSLRAGDTQYF. For the CDR3, the DNA is TGTGCCAGCTCACTAAGGGCTGGAGATACGCAGTATTTT. V is TRBV18 and J is TRBJ2-3; D is unresolved. CDR3 length: 13 residues. Germline V CDR1 and CDR2: KGHSH, LQKENI. V lost 4 bases and J lost 5, with 10 bases in between.

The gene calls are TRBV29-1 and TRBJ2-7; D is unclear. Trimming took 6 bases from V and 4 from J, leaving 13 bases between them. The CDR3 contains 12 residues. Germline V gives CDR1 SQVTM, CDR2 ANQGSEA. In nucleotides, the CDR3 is TGCAGCGTGGCGGCTGGACGGTACGAGCAGTACTTC. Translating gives CSVAAGRYEQYF.

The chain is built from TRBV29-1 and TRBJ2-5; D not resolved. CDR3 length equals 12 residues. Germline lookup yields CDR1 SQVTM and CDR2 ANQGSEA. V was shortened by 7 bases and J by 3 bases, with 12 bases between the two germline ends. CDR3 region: CSAALREETQYF. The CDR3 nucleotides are TGCAGCGCCGCACTTAGGGAAGAGACCCAGTACTTC.

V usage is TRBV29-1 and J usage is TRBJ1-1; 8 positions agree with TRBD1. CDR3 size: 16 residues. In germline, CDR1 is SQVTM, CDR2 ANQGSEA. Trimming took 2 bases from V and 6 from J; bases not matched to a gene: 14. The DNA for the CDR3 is TGCAGCGTTGAAAGGGGGGCCCTCCAGGGGGCCGCTGAAGCTTTCTTT. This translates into CSVERGALQGAAEAFF.

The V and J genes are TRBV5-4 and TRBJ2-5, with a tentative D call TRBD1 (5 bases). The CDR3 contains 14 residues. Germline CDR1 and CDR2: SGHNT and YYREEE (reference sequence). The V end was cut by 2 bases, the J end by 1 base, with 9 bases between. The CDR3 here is CASSFSQVQETQYF. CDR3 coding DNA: TGTGCCAGCAGCTTCTCACAGGTCCAAGAGACCCAGTACTTC.

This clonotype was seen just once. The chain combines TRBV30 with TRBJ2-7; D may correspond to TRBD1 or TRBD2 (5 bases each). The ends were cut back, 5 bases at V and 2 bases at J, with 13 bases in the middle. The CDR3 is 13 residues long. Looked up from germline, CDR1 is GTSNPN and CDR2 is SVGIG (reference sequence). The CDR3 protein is CAWAPGTAYEQYF. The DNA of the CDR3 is TGTGCCTGGGCCCCCGGGACGGCCTACGAGCAGTACTTC.

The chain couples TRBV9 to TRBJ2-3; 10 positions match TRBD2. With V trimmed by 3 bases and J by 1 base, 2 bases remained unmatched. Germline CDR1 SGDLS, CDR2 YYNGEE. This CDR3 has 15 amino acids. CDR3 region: CASSATSGGTDTQYF. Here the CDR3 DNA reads TGTGCCAGCAGCGCCACTAGCGGGGGCACAGATACGCAGTATTTT.

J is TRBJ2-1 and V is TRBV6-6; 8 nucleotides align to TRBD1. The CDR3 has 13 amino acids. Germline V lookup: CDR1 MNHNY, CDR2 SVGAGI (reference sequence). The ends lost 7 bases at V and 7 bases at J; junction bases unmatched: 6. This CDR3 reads CASTGQGGNEQFF. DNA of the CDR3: TGTGCCAGCACAGGACAGGGTGGTAATGAGCAGTTCTTC.